Described below is a single T cell receptor (beta chain) sequence and its context. Its cognate antigen is unknown. The sample originates from a study of post-analysis software for immune sequencing data. On the study more broadly: Disease courses included relapsing-remitting, secondary progressive and progressive-relapsing multiple sclerosis. The study, taken as a whole, reports: Samples from one preparation batch, clustered by F measure, grouped strongly together. TRBV5-6, TRBV5-1 and TRBV20-1 were among roughly 5 TRBV segments more frequent in patients than controls.

The length of the CDR3 is 16 residues. V trimming: 6 bases; J trimming: 6 bases; junction bases outside the gene matches: 13. The germline CDR1 and CDR2 sequences are MDHEN and SYDVKM. cDNA libraries for TCR beta contained unique molecular identifiers. TCRdb re-analysed the PCR reads in MiXCR, keeping a single row per CDR3 protein. The sample holds approximately 730,000 distinct CDR3 sequences, about 45% seen once. This rearrangement joins TRBV28 to TRBJ2-1; 8 positions agree with TRBD2. Sequencing was done on a sample of blood. The TCR comes from a girl aged 5-17 years with multiple sclerosis. The CDR3, as DNA: TGTGCCAGCAGCGCTCCCGAGCGGGAGTTGGGCAATGAGCAGTTCTTC. Residues: CASSAPERELGNEQFF.